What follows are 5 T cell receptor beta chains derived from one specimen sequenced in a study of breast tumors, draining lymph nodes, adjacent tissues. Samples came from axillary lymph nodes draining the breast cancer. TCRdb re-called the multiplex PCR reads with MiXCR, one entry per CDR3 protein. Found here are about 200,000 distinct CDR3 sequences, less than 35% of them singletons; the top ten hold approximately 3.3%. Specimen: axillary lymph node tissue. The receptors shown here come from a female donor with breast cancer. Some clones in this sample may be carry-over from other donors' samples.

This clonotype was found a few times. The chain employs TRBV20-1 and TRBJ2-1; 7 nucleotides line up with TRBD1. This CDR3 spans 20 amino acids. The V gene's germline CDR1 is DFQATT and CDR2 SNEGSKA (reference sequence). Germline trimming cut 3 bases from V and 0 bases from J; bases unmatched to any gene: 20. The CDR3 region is CSARGYYPTQGTSSYNEQFF. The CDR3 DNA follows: TGCAGTGCTAGGGGTTATTATCCTACACAGGGGACGAGCTCCTACAATGAGCAGTTCTTC.

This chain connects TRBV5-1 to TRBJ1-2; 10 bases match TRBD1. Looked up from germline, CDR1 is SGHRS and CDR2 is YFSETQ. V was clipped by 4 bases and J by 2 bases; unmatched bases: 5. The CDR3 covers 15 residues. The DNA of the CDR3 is TGCGCCAGCAGCCCCGGGACAGGGGCGAACTATGGCTACACCTTC. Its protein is CASSPGTGANYGYTF.

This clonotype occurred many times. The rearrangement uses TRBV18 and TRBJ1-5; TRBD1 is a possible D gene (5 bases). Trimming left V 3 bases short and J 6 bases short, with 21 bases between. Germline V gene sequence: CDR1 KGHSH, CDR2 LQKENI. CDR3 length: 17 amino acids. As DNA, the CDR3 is TGTGCCAGCTCACCCTCTCCGGCACAGGCCGGGGGTCAGCCCCAGCATTTT. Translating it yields CASSPSPAQAGGQPQHF.

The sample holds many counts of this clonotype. The DNA of the CDR3 is TGTGCCAGCAGCAGTGGGACAGTTCATCAAGAGACCCAGTACTTC. It yields the protein CASSSGTVHQETQYF. V usage is TRBV11-3 and J usage is TRBJ2-5; 7 bases are shared with TRBD1. The CDR3 totals 15 residues. Germline CDR1 SGHNT, CDR2 YENEEA. V shed 5 bases and J 2 bases; nucleotides not matched to a gene: 8.

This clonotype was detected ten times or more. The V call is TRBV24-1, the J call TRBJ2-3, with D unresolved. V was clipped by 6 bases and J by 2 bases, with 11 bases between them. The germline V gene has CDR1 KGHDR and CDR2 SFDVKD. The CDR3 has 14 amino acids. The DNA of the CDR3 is TGTGCCACCAGTAGTGGCTACCACACAGATACGCAGTATTTT. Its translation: CATSSGYHTDTQYF.